This T cell receptor (beta chain) originates from a study of beta chain features in type 1 diabetes. Expressed TCRB transcripts were sequenced because the isolated RNA had all been reverse transcribed beforehand. TCRdb's table, derived via immunoSEQ multiplex PCR, lists solely in-frame clones and lacks some. The sample lists 500,000 to 700,000 clones; around 15% were seen once. The study, taken as a whole, reports: Compared to healthy donors, patients appeared to have naive, central memory and Treg TCRB repertoires that were more alike.

V was clipped by 1 base and J by 10 bases, with 17 bases between them. CDR3 size: 15 residues. The germline V gene encodes CDR1 SGHTA and CDR2 FQGTGA. This clone was counted between two and nine times. As yet, its antigen is unknown. V and J are TRBV7-3 and TRBJ2-1; D is perhaps TRBD2 (6 bases). This receptor was identified in a man younger than 30 in good health. Sequences were obtained from naive CD4+ T cells from blood. The CDR3: CASSLNPGSINEQFF. The CDR3 region has the DNA TGTGCCAGCAGCTTAAATCCCGGGAGTATAAACGAGCAGTTCTTC.